The clone carrying this TCR beta chain was seen ten or more times. Its antigen is not identified. Amplification yielded TCR beta CDR3 regions, with RNA transcripts as the source. HTBI primers were the set used in a first-round RT-PCR of the TCR CDR3. TCRdb fed the multiplex PCR reads into MiXCR, producing one record per CDR3 protein. The sample includes approximately 400,000 distinct CDR3 sequences, less than 20% of them seen just once. CDR1 MDHEN and CDR2 SYDVKM come from the germline V gene. The ends were cut back, 5 bases at V and 3 bases at J, with 14 bases in the middle. The CDR3 runs 15 residues. This record belongs to a study of T cells in Graves' hyperthyroidism and ophthalmopathy. General study results and limits: The blood repertoire included most of the expanded thyroid clonotypes above 0.001.

Reasons for excluding patients were uncontrolled infection, other autoimmune disease, pregnancy or lactation. Together with thyroid ultrasound, orbital computed tomography, serum thyroxine and TRAb, clinical symptoms were used for diagnoses. The PBMCs studied were ones that came from 9 to 10 ml fresh peripheral blood. The specimen was blood. The clonotype originates from a woman between 18 and 30 years old with Graves' hyperthyroidism that later progressed to Graves' ophthalmopathy. This chain joins TRBV28 and TRBJ1-5; tentatively, D is TRBD1 (6 bases). CDR3 bases: TGTGCCAGCAGTCTAGCGGACAGTTCCAATCAGCCCCAGCATTTT. Translating it yields CASSLADSSNQPQHF.